The clone carrying this T cell receptor (beta chain) was picked up many times. This specimen comes from a study of T cells of healthy individuals. TCRdb reprocessed the 5' RACE reads via MiXCR and lists one record per CDR3 protein. The table includes around 79,000 distinct CDR3 sequences, about 5% detected once. Germline CDR1 is SGHAT and CDR2 is FQDESV (reference sequence). The CDR3 extends over 12 amino acids. V was cut by 8 bases and J by 6 bases, with 12 bases left in between. The receptor was derived from a female donor in good health. The chain couples TRBV11-1 to TRBJ2-3; no firm D call. The CDR3 DNA follows: TGTGCCAGCTCGGGTAACGCGGATACGCAGTATTTT. Translation gives CASSGNADTQYF. The full variable domain, its missing parts supplied by reference TRBV11-1 and TRBJ2-3, is EAEVAQSPRYKITEKSQAVAFWCDPISGHATLYWYRQILGQGPELLVQFQDESVVDDSQLPKDRFSAERLKGVDSTLKIQPAELGDSAMYLCASSGNADTQYFGPGTRLTVL.